This T cell receptor beta chain was recorded in a study of breast tumors, draining lymph nodes, adjacent tissues. One entry per CDR3 protein results from TCRdb running MiXCR on the multiplex PCR reads. The sample has some 97,000 distinct CDR3 sequences, approximately 21% seen once. After removal of 4 bases from V and 5 bases from J, the junction contained 2 bases not matched to a gene. Germline V gene data show CDR1 as KGHDR and CDR2 as SFDVKD. The CDR3 has 13 residues. General study results and limits: Compared with basal-like, luminal-like tumors shared significantly more repertoire with nontumor tissue. The data were judged consistent with most tumor T cells coming from lymph node and expanding in tumor. Tumor T cell lymph node origin was a supported hypothesis, not proven. Tumor repertoires ranked between lymph nodes and nontumor tissue in diversity, with V and J gene preferences.

The lymph nodes were axillary draining lymph nodes from breast cancer patients. This clonotype has a count of ten or more. Its antigen remains unidentified. V is TRBV24-1 and J is TRBJ2-7, with 9 bases fitting TRBD2. The sequence was collected from a female donor with breast cancer. Some clones in this sample may be carry-over from other donors' samples. The sequenced material came from axillary lymph node tissue. The CDR3: CATSDGTSNEQYF. CDR3 DNA sequence: TGTGCCACCAGTGACGGGACTAGCAACGAGCAGTACTTC.